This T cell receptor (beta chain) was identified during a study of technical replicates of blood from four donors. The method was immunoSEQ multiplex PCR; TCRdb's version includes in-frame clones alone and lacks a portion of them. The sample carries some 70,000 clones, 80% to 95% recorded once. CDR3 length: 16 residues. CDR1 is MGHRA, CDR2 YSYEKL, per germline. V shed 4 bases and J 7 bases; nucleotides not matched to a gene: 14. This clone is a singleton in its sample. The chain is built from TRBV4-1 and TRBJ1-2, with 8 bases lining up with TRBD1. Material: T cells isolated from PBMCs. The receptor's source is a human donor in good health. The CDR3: CASSRRTEDRVGGYTF. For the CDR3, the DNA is TGCGCCAGCAGCCGGAGAACAGAGGACAGGGTCGGTGGCTACACCTTC.